The T cell receptor beta chain under discussion was sequenced for a study of OX40 agonist ivuxolimab in advanced cancers. Study-level findings and limits: Normalized T-cell clonal expansion was also low in some nonresponders. There was clonal expansion of CD4+ and CD8+ blood T cells by week 6 at 0.1 to 3.0 mg/kg.

This CDR3 is built from 14 residues. Trimming removed 2 bases from V and 0 bases from J, with 9 bases in between. Germline loops: CDR1 SGHDT, CDR2 YYEEEE. Clones were read by immunoSEQ multiplex PCR, and TCRdb kept only the in-frame ones, dropping some. Of fewer than 60,000 clones listed, 85% are singletons. Points on this clone: The antigen is unknown.

V usage is TRBV5-6 and J usage is TRBJ2-7, with D perhaps TRBD2 (5 bases). Here the sequenced sample was CD4+ or CD8+ T cells sorted from blood, taken in a trial of the OX40 agonist ivuxolimab. The sequence came from an adult with an advanced solid tumor such as melanoma, head and neck, liver or kidney cancer. CDR3 sequence: CASSLGLFSYEQYF. CDR3 DNA: TGTGCCAGCAGCTTAGGACTGTTCTCCTACGAGCAGTACTTC.